Below, 20 T cell receptor beta chains from the same sample are listed, as sequenced in a study of blood T cell repertoires in COVID-19. The repertoire was sequenced with immunoSEQ multiplex PCR; TCRdb's copy has only in-frame clones and lacks some. This table has tens of thousands of clones, around 83% appearing once. Material for sequencing was peripheral blood. These receptors were obtained from a middle-aged man with acute or convalescent COVID-19.

This chain links TRBV12-3 or TRBV12-4 with TRBJ1-3; D is undetermined. The V gene lost 3 bases and the J gene lost 4 bases, with 7 bases spanning the gap. The CDR3 consists of 13 residues. The CDR3: CASSFRSGNTIYF. The DNA for the CDR3 is TGTGCCAGCAGTTTCAGGTCGGGAAACACCATATATTTT.

J is TRBJ2-5 and V is TRBV13; 8 nucleotides match TRBD1. CDR1 PRHDT and CDR2 FYEKMQ come from the germline V gene (reference sequence). The CDR3 contains 17 residues. J gave up 5 bases and V 5 bases, and 16 bases lay outside the gene matches. The CDR3 nucleotides read TGTGCCAGCAGCCCCGAGGACAGGGCCCCTAAAATGGAGACCCAGTACTTC. This codes for CASSPEDRAPKMETQYF. Supplemented by reference TRBV13 and TRBJ2-5, the full variable domain reads AAGVIQSPRHLIKEKRETATLKCYPIPRHDTVYWYQQGPGQDPQFLISFYEKMQSDKGSIPDRFSAQQFSDYHSELNMSSLELGDSALYFCASSPEDRAPKMETQYFGPGTRLLVL.

In DNA, the CDR3 is TGTGCCAGCAGTCGACAGAGGAGCTCTGGAAACACCATATATTTT. Protein sequence: CASSRQRSSGNTIYF. V usage is TRBV27 and J usage is TRBJ1-3, with D maybe TRBD1 (5 bases). The length of the CDR3 is 15 residues. CDR1 is MNHEY, CDR2 SMNVEV, per germline (reference sequence). The V and J ends lost 5 bases and 0 bases respectively, with 11 bases between them.

This chain joins TRBV5-8 and TRBJ1-4; tentatively, D is TRBD1 (6 bases). The V and J ends lost 3 bases and 7 bases respectively, with 19 bases between them. This CDR3 is 16 amino acids long. Germline V gene lookup returns CDR1 SGHTS and CDR2 YDEGEE. The CDR3 DNA reads as TGTGCCAGCAGCTCCCGTACCGGGACACCATTTGAAAAACTGTTTTTT. Translation gives CASSSRTGTPFEKLFF.

In its sample, this clone was seen a few times. The genes are TRBV7-6 and TRBJ2-1; 8 bases are shared with TRBD1. Germline CDR1 reads SGHVS; CDR2 reads FNYEAQ. V was clipped by 2 bases and J by 6 bases; unmatched bases: 12. This CDR3 is built from 17 residues. CDR3 region: CASSLLGTGGFGNEQFF. CDR3 in DNA: TGTGCCAGCAGCTTACTAGGAACAGGGGGTTTTGGCAATGAGCAGTTCTTC.

V gene TRBV19 combines with J gene TRBJ1-2; 9 nucleotides match TRBD1. CDR1 LNHDA and CDR2 SQIVND come from the germline V gene (reference sequence). This CDR3 is 14 amino acids long. V was clipped by 6 bases and J by 4 bases; unmatched bases: 6. The CDR3 DNA reads TGTGCCAGTAGAAGTGGGACAGGGTTCTATGGCTACACCTTC. This codes for CASRSGTGFYGYTF.

The V and J genes are TRBV27 and TRBJ2-7, with D possibly matching TRBD2 (5 bases). Germline V gene lookup returns CDR1 MNHEY and CDR2 SMNVEV (reference sequence). Trimming pared 7 bases from V and 1 base from J, leaving 11 bases between. The CDR3 has 13 amino acids. CDR3 sequence (DNA): TGTGCCAGCACTTATACGGGGTCCTACGAGCAGTACTTC. Its protein product is CASTYTGSYEQYF.

The chain carries TRBV28 and TRBJ1-2; TRBD1 is a possible D gene (5 bases). CDR1 MDHEN and CDR2 SYDVKM come from the germline V gene. The CDR3 contains 13 residues. Trimming removed 8 bases at V and 6 bases at J, with 16 bases between. CDR3 in amino acids: CASDARGDDGYTF. The CDR3 DNA follows: TGTGCCAGCGACGCCCGGGGGGACGATGGCTACACCTTC.

The V gene is TRBV6-6, the J gene TRBJ1-2; D call uncertain. The V end lost 0 bases, the J end lost 0 bases, and 8 bases lay between the germline ends. The CDR3 consists of 15 residues. Germline values: CDR1 MNHNY, CDR2 SVGAGI (reference sequence). For the CDR3, the DNA is TGTGCCAGCAGTTACTCCGCAGTGACTAACTATGGCTACACCTTC. Its translation is CASSYSAVTNYGYTF.

The rearrangement uses TRBV19 and TRBJ2-5; D not certain. V shed 5 bases and J shed 4 bases, with 11 bases lying between them. In germline, CDR1 is LNHDA, CDR2 SQIVND (reference sequence). The CDR3 sequence is 13 residues long. The CDR3 DNA reads as TGTGCCAGTAGTTCGGTCCCGGGAGAGACCCAGTACTTC. Translating gives CASSSVPGETQYF.

The chain combines TRBV10-3 with TRBJ2-3, with D unclear. V was shortened by 6 bases and J by 0 bases, with 7 bases between the two germline ends. Germline-derived CDR1 and CDR2 are ENHRY and SYGVKD. CDR3 length equals 13 residues. In DNA form, the CDR3 reads TGTGCCATCAGCCGTATCAGCACAGATACGCAGTATTTT. As protein: CAISRISTDTQYF.

The table lists this clone with a count of one. The chain carries TRBV28 and TRBJ2-7, with D unclear. CDR1 MDHEN and CDR2 SYDVKM come from the germline V gene. The CDR3 has 15 residues. V was shortened by 4 bases and J by 3 bases, with 16 bases between the two germline ends. The CDR3, as DNA: TGTGCCAGCAGTTCCCGCCAAGGTTGGAGCTACGAGCAGTACTTC. Residues: CASSSRQGWSYEQYF.

V is TRBV5-6 and J is TRBJ2-5; 7 bases fit TRBD2. Germline CDR1 reads SGHDT; CDR2 reads YYEEEE. The CDR3 spans 14 residues. The V segment lost 0 bases and the J segment 2 bases; nucleotides outside the gene matches: 1. The DNA for the CDR3 is TGTGCCAGCAGCTTGGGGACTAGTCAAGAGACCCAGTACTTC. Translating gives CASSLGTSQETQYF.

A note on this clone: The junction departs from the called germline gene at one end, perhaps through a read error. V gene TRBV30 combines with J gene TRBJ1-4, with unresolved D. The CDR3 loop spans 9 amino acids. CDR1 and CDR2 (germline): GTSNPN, SVGIG (reference sequence). CDR3 loop: CAWRNGRIF. For the CDR3, the DNA is TGTGCCTGGAGGAATGGCAGGATTTTT.

The chain recombines TRBV7-9 with TRBJ2-1; the match to TRBD2 covers 9 bases. This CDR3 spans 18 amino acids. V shed 5 bases and J 1 base; nucleotides not matched to a gene: 12. Germline V gene lookup returns CDR1 SEHNR and CDR2 FQNEAQ (reference sequence). This chain's CDR3 is CASSPPLRSGSSYNEQFF. CDR3 coding DNA: TGTGCCAGCAGCCCCCCCTTGCGTAGCGGGAGTTCCTACAATGAGCAGTTCTTC.

The chain is built from TRBV7-2 and TRBJ2-7; D might be TRBD2 (6 bases). V lost 5 bases, J lost 2 bases, and 16 bases lay in between. Germline CDR1 reads SGHTA; CDR2 reads FQGNSA. The length of the CDR3 is 15 residues. This CDR3 reads CASSEVTGTPYEQYF. Written as DNA, the CDR3 is TGTGCCAGCAGCGAGGTGACCGGGACTCCCTACGAGCAGTACTTC.

The rearrangement joins TRBV14 to TRBJ1-6, with unresolved D. The CDR3 loop spans 16 amino acids. Germline CDR1 and CDR2: SGHDN and FVKESK. V was clipped by 0 bases and J by 7 bases, with 13 bases between them. The chain's CDR3 is CASSQDISPPNSPLHF. Written as DNA, the CDR3 is TGTGCCAGCAGCCAAGATATCAGTCCCCCGAATTCACCCCTCCACTTT.

The chain carries TRBV28 and TRBJ2-7, with unresolved D. The CDR3 is made up of 14 amino acids. From germline, CDR1 is MDHEN and CDR2 SYDVKM. V was pared by 8 bases and J by 2 bases, with 16 bases between. CDR3 coding DNA: TGTGCCAGCCGAAGAGGTCTAGTTCCCTACGAGCAGTACTTC. Amino acids: CASRRGLVPYEQYF.

The rearrangement uses TRBV7-9 and TRBJ1-4, with 7 bases that match TRBD1. CDR3 length: 14 amino acids. The trim removed 4 bases at V and 7 bases at J, leaving 6 bases unmatched. Germline V gives CDR1 SEHNR, CDR2 FQNEAQ (reference sequence). The CDR3 nucleotides are TGTGCCAGCAGCTCAGACAGGGTAGCTGAAAAACTGTTTTTT. Its protein product is CASSSDRVAEKLFF.

V is TRBV5-4 and J is TRBJ2-2; D unclear. CDR1 SGHNT and CDR2 YYREEE come from the germline V gene (reference sequence). The CDR3 contains 12 residues. V was pared by 0 bases and J by 6 bases, with 3 bases between. The CDR3 reads CASSLEPGELFF. The CDR3 DNA is TGTGCCAGCAGCTTGGAGCCCGGGGAGCTGTTTTTT.